This T cell receptor (beta chain) was captured by sequencing in a study of shared clonotypes between healthy human individuals (dated by TCRdb to 2018 to 2020). At the level of the whole study: The cohort included a few men and a couple of women between 18 and 49 years of age. Blood TCR repertoires of roughly 5 healthy adults were deeply sequenced to estimate repertoire size and the extent of clonotype sharing between individuals. Per donor, three plates each were used for CD4 naive and CD4 memory, two for CD8 naive, and one for CD8 memory. Per donor, leukapheresis produced somewhere between about 0.8 and 9.5 billion PBMCs. To increase sequencing depth and limit assay-specific biases, TCR repertoire library preparation and sequencing were carried out by different laboratories using diverse techniques. The paper's findings and limits, for the study overall: Only blood was sampled, and tissue TCR repertoires likely differ from those in blood. Clonotypes shared by all four sorted-subset donors showed higher generation probabilities than non-shared clonotypes. Pairwise subsampling indicated that sequencing depth was expected to affect the degree of clonotype sharing among donors. Sharing across a few donors was observed for about 5% of naive CD4, less than 4% of naive CD8, over 2% of memory CD4, and around 0.42% of memory CD8 clonotypes. Estimated clonotype richness was generally larger for naive than for memory subsets. Rarefaction of sorted-subset datasets indicated incomplete sequencing despite the large sequencing depth. The small number of donors limited the genetic and exposure-history diversity represented.

Healthy HIV-negative adults with no recently reported acute infections or vaccinations were included as donors. All donors were Caucasian adults living in Nashville, Tennessee, USA. CD4+ T cells were enriched by magnetic negative selection, after which naive cells were positively selected on CD45RA and the negative fraction was taken as the memory subset. Blood was collected by leukapheresis, and PBMCs were isolated by Ficoll-Histopaque density gradient centrifugation and then cryopreserved in liquid nitrogen vapor phase. Analytical flow cytometry was used to check the purity and quantity of every magnetically sorted T cell population. From each sorted fraction, genomic DNA was isolated and quantified by UV absorbance on a Nanodrop 2000c. From cysteine to phenylalanine, the CDR3 is 14 amino acids long. The retained sequence is limited to the CDR3, 42 bases, with the frame set at the first base. The germline V gene yields SNHLY for CDR1 and FYNNEI for CDR2. Trimming at the junction amounts to 3 bases on V and 6 bases on J, and the germline ends lie 11 bases apart.

TCR CDR3 regions were amplified from genomic DNA by multiplex PCR using the deep immunoSEQ assay. Extracted genomic DNA from each cell subset was spread evenly across all wells of several immunoSEQ 96-well plates, with each plate serving as a replicate. For sorted subsets, about 0.2 ug genomic DNA, equal to 30,000 or so T cell genomes, was loaded into each replicate PCR. The purified libraries were quantified using a Qubit 3.0 fluorometer, sized with a Bioanalyzer 2100, and then quantified again using the KAPA Library Quantification kit. Every immunoSEQ 96-well plate was sequenced on a dedicated single-read 150-cycle Illumina NextSeq 550 flow cell. In the paper's pipeline: Because only junctional sequences without quality scores were contained in the immunoSEQ output, filtering matching that applied to full-length reads could not be performed. To assign V/J genes and CDR3, sequences were annotated using PyIR, a Python wrapper for IgBLAST v1.9, with IMGT germline references. Reads with weak V/J assignments (E-value above 1e-6), missing CDR3, stop codons, out-of-frame junctions, or ambiguous translated residues were removed. V3J clonotypes were defined by identical inferred V gene, J gene, and CDR3 amino acid sequence. Percentage overlap between repertoires was computed as shared unique clonotypes divided by the size of the smaller repertoire. Repertoire richness was assessed with RTK rarefaction, the Chao1 estimator, and Recon v2.1 estimates of unobserved clonotypes. For all TCRbeta clonotypes obtained by the gDNA method from a few donors, generation probabilities were computed with OLGA. TCRdb re-hosts the immuneACCESS table, in-frame sequences only. Its copies lack some clones; in the studies checked, an unresolved V gene accounts for under half of them, and the cause for the rest is not known. V, J and clone size are taken as reported in that table, and D and trimming were inferred from the DNA itself. The sample records fewer than 3 million clones, around 93% of which are singletons. About 0.36% of the sample is in the top ten clones.

On this clone: It has no known antigen specificity. Base qualities were left out, and no much larger clone turns up one base away.

The sequenced sample was naive CD4+ T cells from PBMCs. Per the publication, the cell subset or site label means: CD45RA+ positively selected. The chain links TRBV2 with TRBJ1-4; the best D guess is TRBD1, with 6 bases matching. The source of this sequence is a young man in good health. Some clones in this sample may be carry-over from other donors' samples. The CDR3 region: CASSDWGPDEKLFF. The base sequence is TGTGCCAGCAGTGACTGGGGGCCTGATGAAAAACTGTTTTTT.